This T cell receptor beta chain originates from a study of shared T cell receptors in the human thymus. This CDR3 is 14 amino acids long. Trimming removed 5 bases from V and 7 bases from J, with 15 bases in between. Per germline, CDR1 SGHDT and CDR2 YYEEEE. Assay: immunoSEQ multiplex PCR; the TCRdb copy retains only in-frame clones and omits some. The sample has around 730,000 clones, approximately 83% seen once; the top ten hold approximately 0.01%. These sequences were also reported in another study, on human thymus T cells. Turning to that study: Donation was from healthy Finnish infants who were having corrective surgery that addressed congenital heart defects. Thymus pieces cut out during corrective heart surgery were the tissue that was used. Within thymic and blood repertoires, V and J gene usage appeared to be biased. Related reports documented highly overlapping thymic repertoires among unrelated individuals.

This receptor was taken from a girl under two years old with a congenital heart defect. The chain joins TRBV5-6 to TRBJ1-4, with a weak D call TRBD1 (5 bases). Sequenced sample: thymocytes. The CDR3 sequence: CASSYQGFLEKLFF. In DNA form, the CDR3 reads TGTGCCAGCAGTTATCAGGGTTTCCTTGAAAAACTGTTTTTT.